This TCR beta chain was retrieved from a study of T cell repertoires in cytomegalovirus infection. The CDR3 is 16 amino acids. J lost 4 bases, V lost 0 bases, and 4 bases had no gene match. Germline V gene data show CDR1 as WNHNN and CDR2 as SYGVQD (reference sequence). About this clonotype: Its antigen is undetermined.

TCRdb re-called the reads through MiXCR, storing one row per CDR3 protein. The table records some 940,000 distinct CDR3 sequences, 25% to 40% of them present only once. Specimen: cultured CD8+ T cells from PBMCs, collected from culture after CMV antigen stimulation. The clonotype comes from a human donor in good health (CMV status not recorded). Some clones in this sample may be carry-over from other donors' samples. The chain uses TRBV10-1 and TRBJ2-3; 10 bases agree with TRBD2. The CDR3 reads CASSESLAGAPDTQYF. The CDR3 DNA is TGCGCCAGCAGTGAGTCCCTAGCGGGGGCCCCAGATACGCAGTATTTT.